One sample yielded the 5 T cell receptor beta chains listed below, sequenced in a study of follicular helper T cells after annual influenza vaccination. This table comes from immunoSEQ multiplex PCR, and its TCRdb copy is limited to in-frame clones, with some not included. The sample yields about 5,800 clones, 75% to 85% seen once. Time point given: 2015-2016 season, pre-vaccination. The starting material was CXCR5+ CD38- circulating T follicular helper cells from blood, obtained on the day of influenza vaccination. Indicated subset: circulating Tfh, non-naive CD4+CXCR5+PD-1+ (ICOS+CD38+ or ICOS-CD38-). All receptors come from an adult who received the influenza vaccine.

CDR3 in amino acids: CASSSKTYGYTF. CDR3 bases: TGTGCCAGTAGTTCGAAGACCTATGGCTACACCTTC. This chain links TRBV19 with TRBJ1-2; D unresolved. This CDR3 has 12 residues. Per germline, CDR1 LNHDA and CDR2 SQIVND (reference sequence). The ends were cut back, 5 bases at V and 4 bases at J, with 8 bases in the middle.

This chain links TRBV29-1 with TRBJ2-2; D perhaps matches TRBD1 (5 bases). Trimming pared 5 bases from V and 13 bases from J, leaving 11 bases between. Germline V gene sequence: CDR1 SQVTM, CDR2 ANQGSEA. The CDR3 contains 10 residues. The CDR3 here is CSVNRRGLFF. The CDR3 DNA is TGCAGCGTTAACAGAAGGGGGCTGTTTTTT.

The gene calls are TRBV27 and TRBJ2-3; perhaps TRBD2 as D (6 bases). V was clipped by 6 bases and J by 9 bases, with 22 bases between them. Per germline, CDR1 MNHEY and CDR2 SMNVEV (reference sequence). The CDR3 has 15 residues. As DNA, the CDR3 is TGTGCCAGCAGGATACTCGTAGCGGCCGAGGGGACGCAGTATTTT. Amino acids: CASRILVAAEGTQYF.

V usage is TRBV5-1 and J usage is TRBJ2-4; 7 bases fit TRBD2. The CDR3 is 16 residues long. With 0 bases clipped from V and 2 bases from J, the junction kept 5 bases outside the gene matches. CDR1 is SGHRS and CDR2 is YFSETQ in the germline V gene. CDR3 residues: CASSLGAGVSKNIQYF. CDR3 DNA: TGCGCCAGCAGCTTGGGGGCGGGAGTGTCCAAAAACATTCAGTACTTC.

V and J are TRBV30 and TRBJ1-1; the D gene is possibly TRBD1 (5 bases). CDR3 length: 15 amino acids. V lost 2 bases, J lost 0 bases, and 13 bases lay in between. From germline, CDR1 is GTSNPN and CDR2 SVGIG (reference sequence). The CDR3 region is CAWSSFGAMNTEAFF. The CDR3 nucleotides read TGTGCCTGGAGTTCGTTTGGGGCTATGAACACTGAAGCTTTCTTT.